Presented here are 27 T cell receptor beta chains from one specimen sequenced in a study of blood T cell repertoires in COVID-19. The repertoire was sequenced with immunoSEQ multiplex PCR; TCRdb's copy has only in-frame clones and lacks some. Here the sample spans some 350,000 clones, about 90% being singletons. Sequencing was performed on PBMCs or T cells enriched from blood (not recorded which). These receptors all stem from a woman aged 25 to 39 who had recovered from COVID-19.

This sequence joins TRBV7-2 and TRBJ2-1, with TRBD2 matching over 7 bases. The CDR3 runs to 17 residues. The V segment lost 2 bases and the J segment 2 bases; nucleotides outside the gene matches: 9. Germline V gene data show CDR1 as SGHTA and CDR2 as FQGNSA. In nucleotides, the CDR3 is TGTGCCAGCAGCTTAAGGGCGGGAGATCTCCCCTACAATGAGCAGTTCTTC. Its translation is CASSLRAGDLPYNEQFF. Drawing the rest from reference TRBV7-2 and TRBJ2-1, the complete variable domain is GAGVSQSPSNKVTEKGKDVELRCDPISGHTALYWYRQSLGQGLEFLIYFQGNSAPDKSGLPSDRFSAERTGGSVSTLTIQRTQQEDSAVYLCASSLRAGDLPYNEQFFGPGTRLTVL.

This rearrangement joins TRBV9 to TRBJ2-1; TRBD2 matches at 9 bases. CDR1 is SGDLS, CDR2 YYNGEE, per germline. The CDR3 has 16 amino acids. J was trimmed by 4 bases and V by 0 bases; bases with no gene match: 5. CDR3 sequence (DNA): TGTGCCAGCAGCGTAGGAGGTAGCGGGGGTTACAATGAGCAGTTCTTC. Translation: CASSVGGSGGYNEQFF.

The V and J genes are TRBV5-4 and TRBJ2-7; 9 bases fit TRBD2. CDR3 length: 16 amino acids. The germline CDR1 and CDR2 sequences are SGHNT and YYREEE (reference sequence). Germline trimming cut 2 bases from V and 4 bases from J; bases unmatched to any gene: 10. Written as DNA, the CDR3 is TGTGCCAGCAGCTTTTTAGGGTCAGCGGGAGGTTACGAGCAGTACTTC. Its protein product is CASSFLGSAGGYEQYF.

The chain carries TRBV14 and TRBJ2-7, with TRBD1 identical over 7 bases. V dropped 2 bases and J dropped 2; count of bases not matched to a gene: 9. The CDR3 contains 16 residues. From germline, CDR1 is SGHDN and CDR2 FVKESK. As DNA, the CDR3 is TGTGCCAGCAGCCAACTCCTGGGACAGAGGACCTACGAGCAGTACTTC. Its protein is CASSQLLGQRTYEQYF.

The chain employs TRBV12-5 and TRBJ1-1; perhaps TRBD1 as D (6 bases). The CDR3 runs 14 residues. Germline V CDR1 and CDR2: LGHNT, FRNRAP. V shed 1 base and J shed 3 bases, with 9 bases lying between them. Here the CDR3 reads CASGLAAGDTEAFF. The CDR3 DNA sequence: TGTGCTAGTGGTTTGGCGGCAGGGGACACTGAAGCTTTCTTT. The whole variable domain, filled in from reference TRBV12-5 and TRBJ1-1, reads DARVTQTPRHKVTEMGQEVTMRCQPILGHNTVFWYRQTMMQGLELLAYFRNRAPLDDSGMPKDRFSAEMPDATLATLKIQPSEPRDSAVYFCASGLAAGDTEAFFGQGTRLTVV.

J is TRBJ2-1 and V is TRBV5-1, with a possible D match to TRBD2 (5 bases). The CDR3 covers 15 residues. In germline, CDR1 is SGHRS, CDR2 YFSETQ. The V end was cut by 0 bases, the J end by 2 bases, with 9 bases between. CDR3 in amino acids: CASSLAGLTYNEQFF. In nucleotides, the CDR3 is TGCGCCAGCAGCTTGGCCGGACTCACCTACAATGAGCAGTTCTTC.

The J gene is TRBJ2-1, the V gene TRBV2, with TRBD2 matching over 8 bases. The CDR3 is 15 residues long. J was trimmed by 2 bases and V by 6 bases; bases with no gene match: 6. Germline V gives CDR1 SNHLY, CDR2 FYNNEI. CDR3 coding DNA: TGTGCCAGCAGCCGCAGCGGGAGAACCTACAATGAGCAGTTCTTC. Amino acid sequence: CASSRSGRTYNEQFF.

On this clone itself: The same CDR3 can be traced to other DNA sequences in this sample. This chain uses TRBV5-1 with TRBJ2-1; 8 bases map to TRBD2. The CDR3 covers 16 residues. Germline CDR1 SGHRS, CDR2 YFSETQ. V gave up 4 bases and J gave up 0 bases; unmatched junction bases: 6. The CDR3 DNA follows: TGCGCCAGCAGCCTCGTCGCGGGAGGCTCCTACAATGAGCAGTTCTTC. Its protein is CASSLVAGGSYNEQFF. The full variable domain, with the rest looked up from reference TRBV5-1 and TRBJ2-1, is KAGVTQTPRYLIKTRGQQVTLSCSPISGHRSVSWYQQTPGQGLQFLFEYFSETQRNKGNFPGRFSGRQFSNSRSEMNVSTLELGDSALYLCASSLVAGGSYNEQFFGPGTRLTVL.

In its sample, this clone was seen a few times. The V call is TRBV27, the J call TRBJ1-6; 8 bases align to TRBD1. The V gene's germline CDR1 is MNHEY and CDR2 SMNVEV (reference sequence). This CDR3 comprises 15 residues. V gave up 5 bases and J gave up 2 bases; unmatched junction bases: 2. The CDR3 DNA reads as TGTGCCAGCAGTCCCAGGGGGCCCTATAATTCACCCCTCCACTTT. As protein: CASSPRGPYNSPLHF.

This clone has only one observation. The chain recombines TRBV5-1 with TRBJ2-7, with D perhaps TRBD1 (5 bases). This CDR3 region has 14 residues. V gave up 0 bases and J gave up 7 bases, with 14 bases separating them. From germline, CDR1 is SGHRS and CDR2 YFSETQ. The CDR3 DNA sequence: TGCGCCAGCAGCTTGGCCGACAGTAAGAAGGAGCAGTACTTC. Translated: CASSLADSKKEQYF.

The CDR3 coding sequence is TGTGCCAGCAGTACAATGGACACTGAAGCTTTCTTT. Its protein is CASSTMDTEAFF. This chain joins TRBV2 and TRBJ1-1, with D hard to call. CDR3 length: 12 amino acids. Germline assignment: CDR1 SNHLY and CDR2 FYNNEI. V was shortened by 5 bases and J by 3 bases, with 7 bases between the two germline ends.

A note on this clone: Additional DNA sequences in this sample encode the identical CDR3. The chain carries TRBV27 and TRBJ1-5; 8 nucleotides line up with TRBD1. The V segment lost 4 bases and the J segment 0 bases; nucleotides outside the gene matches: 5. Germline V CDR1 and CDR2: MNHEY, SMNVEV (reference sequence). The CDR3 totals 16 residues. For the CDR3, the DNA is TGTGCCAGCAGTTCGACAGGGGACTATAGCAATCAGCCCCAGCATTTT. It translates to CASSSTGDYSNQPQHF.

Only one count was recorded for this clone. The DNA for the CDR3 is TGTGCCAGCAGTCGACAGGGGGTCCTTCAGCCCCAGCATTTT. Its protein product is CASSRQGVLQPQHF. This chain uses TRBV27 with TRBJ1-5; 9 nucleotides match TRBD1. The CDR3 has 14 residues. J gave up 6 bases and V 5 bases, and 5 bases lay outside the gene matches. The germline V gene encodes CDR1 MNHEY and CDR2 SMNVEV (reference sequence).

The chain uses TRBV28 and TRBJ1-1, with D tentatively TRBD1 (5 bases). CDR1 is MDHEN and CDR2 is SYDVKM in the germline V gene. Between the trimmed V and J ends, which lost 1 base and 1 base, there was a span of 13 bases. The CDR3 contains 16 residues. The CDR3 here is CASSLFGQGPNTEAFF. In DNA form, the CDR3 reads TGTGCCAGCAGTTTATTTGGTCAGGGTCCGAACACTGAAGCTTTCTTT.

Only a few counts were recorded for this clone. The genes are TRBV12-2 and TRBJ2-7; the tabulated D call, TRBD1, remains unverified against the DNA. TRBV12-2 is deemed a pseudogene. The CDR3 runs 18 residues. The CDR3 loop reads CASRPAPGGRGNFCEQYF. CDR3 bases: TGTGCAAGTCGCCCAGCACCCGGTGGCAGGGGGAATTTCTGCGAGCAGTACTTC.

In DNA, the CDR3 is TGTGCCAGTAGTATTACGGTAGCGGGAGATTGGGAGACCCAGTACTTC. Protein: CASSITVAGDWETQYF. The V gene is TRBV19, the J gene TRBJ2-5; 9 bases line up with TRBD2. J gave up 5 bases and V 3 bases, and 10 bases lay outside the gene matches. Germline loops: CDR1 LNHDA, CDR2 SQIVND (reference sequence). This CDR3 has 16 residues.

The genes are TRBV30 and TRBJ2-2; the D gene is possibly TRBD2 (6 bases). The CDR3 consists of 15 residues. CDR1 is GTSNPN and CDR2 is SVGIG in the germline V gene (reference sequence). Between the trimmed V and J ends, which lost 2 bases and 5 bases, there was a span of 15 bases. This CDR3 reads CAWSPVGGRTGELFF. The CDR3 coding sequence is TGTGCCTGGAGTCCTGTCGGGGGACGTACCGGGGAGCTGTTTTTT.

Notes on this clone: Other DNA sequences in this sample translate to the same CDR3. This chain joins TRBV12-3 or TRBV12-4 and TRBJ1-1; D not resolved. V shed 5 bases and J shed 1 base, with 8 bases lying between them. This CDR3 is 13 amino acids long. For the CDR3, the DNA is TGTGCCAGCAGTCCAGGAGGGAACACTGAAGCTTTCTTT. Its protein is CASSPGGNTEAFF.

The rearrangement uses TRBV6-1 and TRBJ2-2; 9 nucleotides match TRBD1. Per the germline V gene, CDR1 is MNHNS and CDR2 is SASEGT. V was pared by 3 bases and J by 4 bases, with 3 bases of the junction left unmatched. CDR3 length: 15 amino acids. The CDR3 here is CASSDLTGGTGELFF. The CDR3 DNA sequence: TGTGCCAGCAGTGATTTGACAGGGGGCACCGGGGAGCTGTTTTTT.

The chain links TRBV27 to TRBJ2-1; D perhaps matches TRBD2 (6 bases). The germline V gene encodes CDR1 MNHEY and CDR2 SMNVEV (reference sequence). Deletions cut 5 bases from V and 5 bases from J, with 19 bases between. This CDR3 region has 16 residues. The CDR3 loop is CASSPRLAGHHNEQFF. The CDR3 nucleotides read TGTGCCAGCAGTCCCCGGCTGGCGGGGCACCACAATGAGCAGTTCTTC.

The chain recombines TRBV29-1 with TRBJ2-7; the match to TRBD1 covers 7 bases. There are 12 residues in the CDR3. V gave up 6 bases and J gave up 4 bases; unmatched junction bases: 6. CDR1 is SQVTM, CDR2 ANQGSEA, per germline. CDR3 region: CSVQGQTYEQYF. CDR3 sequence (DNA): TGCAGCGTCCAGGGACAGACTTACGAGCAGTACTTC.

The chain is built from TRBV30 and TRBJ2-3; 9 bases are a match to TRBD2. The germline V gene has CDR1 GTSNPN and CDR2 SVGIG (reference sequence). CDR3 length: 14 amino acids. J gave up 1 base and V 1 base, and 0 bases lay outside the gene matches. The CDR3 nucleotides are TGTGCCTGGAGTGGACTAGCGGGCACAGATACGCAGTATTTT. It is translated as CAWSGLAGTDTQYF.

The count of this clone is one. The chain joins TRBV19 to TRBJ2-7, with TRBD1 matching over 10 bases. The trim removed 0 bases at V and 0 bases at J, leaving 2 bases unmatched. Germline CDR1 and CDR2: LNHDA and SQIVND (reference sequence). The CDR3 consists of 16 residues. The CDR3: CASSIDGDRGSYEQYF. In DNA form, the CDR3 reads TGTGCCAGTAGTATAGATGGGGACAGGGGCTCCTACGAGCAGTACTTC.

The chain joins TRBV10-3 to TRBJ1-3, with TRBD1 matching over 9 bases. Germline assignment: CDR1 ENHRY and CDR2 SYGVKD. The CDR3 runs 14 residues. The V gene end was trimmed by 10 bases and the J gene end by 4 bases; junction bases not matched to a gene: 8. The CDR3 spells CATQTGGAGNTIYF. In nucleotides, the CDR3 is TGTGCCACCCAGACAGGGGGAGCGGGAAACACCATATATTTT.

CDR3 nucleotides: TGTGCCAGCAAATCAGGGTCCGGCAATCAGCCCCAGCATTTT. Protein product: CASKSGSGNQPQHF. The chain recombines TRBV6-5 with TRBJ1-5, with D perhaps matching TRBD1 (5 bases). This CDR3 is 14 amino acids long. V was trimmed by 7 bases and J by 2 bases, leaving 12 bases between them. Germline lookup yields CDR1 MNHEY and CDR2 SVGAGI.

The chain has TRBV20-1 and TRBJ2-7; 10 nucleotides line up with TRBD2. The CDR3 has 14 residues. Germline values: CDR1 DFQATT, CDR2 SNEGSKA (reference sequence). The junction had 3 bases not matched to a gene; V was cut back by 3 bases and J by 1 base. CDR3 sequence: CSASLAGVSYEQYF. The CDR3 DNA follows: TGCAGTGCTAGTCTAGCGGGGGTGTCCTACGAGCAGTACTTC.

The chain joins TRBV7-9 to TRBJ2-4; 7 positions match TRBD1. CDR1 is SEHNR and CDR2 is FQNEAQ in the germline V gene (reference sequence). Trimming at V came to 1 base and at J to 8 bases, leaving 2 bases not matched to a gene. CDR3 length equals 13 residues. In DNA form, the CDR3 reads TGTGCCAGCAGCTTAGGAGACAGGGACATTCAGTACTTC. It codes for CASSLGDRDIQYF.